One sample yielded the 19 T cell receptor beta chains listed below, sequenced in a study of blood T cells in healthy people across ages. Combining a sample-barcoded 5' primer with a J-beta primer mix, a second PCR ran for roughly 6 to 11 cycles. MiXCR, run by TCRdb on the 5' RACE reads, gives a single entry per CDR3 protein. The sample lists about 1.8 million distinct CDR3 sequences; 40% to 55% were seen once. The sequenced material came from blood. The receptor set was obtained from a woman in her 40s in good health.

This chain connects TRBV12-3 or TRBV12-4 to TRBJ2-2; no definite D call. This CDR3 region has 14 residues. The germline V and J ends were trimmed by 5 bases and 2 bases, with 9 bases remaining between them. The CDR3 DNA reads TGTGCCAGCAGTGTATCTGAAAACACCGGGGAGCTGTTTTTT. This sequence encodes CASSVSENTGELFF.

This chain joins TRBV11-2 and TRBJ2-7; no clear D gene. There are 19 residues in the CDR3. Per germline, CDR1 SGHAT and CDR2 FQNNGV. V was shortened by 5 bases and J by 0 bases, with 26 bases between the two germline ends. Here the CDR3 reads CASSRVRYPVNASSYEQYF. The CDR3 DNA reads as TGTGCCAGCAGCCGTGTGCGGTATCCTGTTAACGCAAGCTCCTACGAGCAGTACTTC.

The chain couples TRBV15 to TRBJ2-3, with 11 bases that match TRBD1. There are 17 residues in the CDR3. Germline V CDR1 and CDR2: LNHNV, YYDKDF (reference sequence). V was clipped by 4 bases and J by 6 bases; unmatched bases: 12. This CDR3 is CATSTRDRGFSMDTQYF. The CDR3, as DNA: TGTGCCACCAGCACCCGGGACAGGGGGTTTTCCATGGATACGCAGTATTTT.

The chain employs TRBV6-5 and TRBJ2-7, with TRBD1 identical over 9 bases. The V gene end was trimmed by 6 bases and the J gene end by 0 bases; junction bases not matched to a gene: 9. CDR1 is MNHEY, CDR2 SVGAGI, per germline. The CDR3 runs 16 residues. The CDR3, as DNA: TGTGCCAGCAGCAACCGGGGACAGGGCAGCTCCTACGAGCAGTACTTC. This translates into CASSNRGQGSSYEQYF.

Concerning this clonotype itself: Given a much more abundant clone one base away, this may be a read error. The CDR3 DNA sequence: TGTGCCAGCAGCTCGGCCAGGGGCACTGAAGCTTTCTTT. This translates into CASSSARGTEAFF. The chain couples TRBV11-2 to TRBJ1-1; possibly TRBD1 for D (6 bases). V dropped 4 bases and J dropped 4 bases, with 10 bases sitting between them. This CDR3 comprises 13 residues. The germline CDR1 and CDR2 sequences are SGHAT and FQNNGV.

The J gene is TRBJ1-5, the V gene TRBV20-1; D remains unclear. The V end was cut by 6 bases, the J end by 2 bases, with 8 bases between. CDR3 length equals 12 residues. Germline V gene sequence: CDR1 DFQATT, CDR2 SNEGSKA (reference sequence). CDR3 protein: CSAKKGNQPQHF. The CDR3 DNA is TGCAGTGCGAAAAAAGGCAATCAGCCCCAGCATTTT.

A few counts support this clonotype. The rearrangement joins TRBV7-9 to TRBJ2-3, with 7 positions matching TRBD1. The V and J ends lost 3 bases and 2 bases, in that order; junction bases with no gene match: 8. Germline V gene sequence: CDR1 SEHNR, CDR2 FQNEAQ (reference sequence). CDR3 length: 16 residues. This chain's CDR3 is CASSFIVGQLTDTQYF. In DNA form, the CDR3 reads TGTGCCAGCAGCTTTATTGTGGGACAGCTCACAGATACGCAGTATTTT.

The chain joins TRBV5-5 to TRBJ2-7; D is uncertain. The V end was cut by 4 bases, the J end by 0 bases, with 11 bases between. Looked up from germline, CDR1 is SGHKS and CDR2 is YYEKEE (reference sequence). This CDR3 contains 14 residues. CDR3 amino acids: CASSTRSFSYEQYF. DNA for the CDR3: TGTGCCAGCAGCACCCGCAGCTTCTCCTACGAGCAGTACTTC.

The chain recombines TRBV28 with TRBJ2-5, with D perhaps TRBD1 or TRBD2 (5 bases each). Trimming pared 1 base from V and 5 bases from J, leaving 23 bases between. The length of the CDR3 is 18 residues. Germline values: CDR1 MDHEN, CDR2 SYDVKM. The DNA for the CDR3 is TGTGCCAGCAGTTTATCTCTATTCTCCCTAGAGGGGAAGGAGACCCAGTACTTC. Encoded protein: CASSLSLFSLEGKETQYF. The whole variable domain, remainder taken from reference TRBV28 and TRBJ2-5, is DVKVTQSSRYLVKRTGEKVFLECVQDMDHENMFWYRQDPGLGLRLIYFSYDVKMKEKGDIPEGYSVSREKKERFSLILESASTNQTSMYLCASSLSLFSLEGKETQYFGPGTRLLVL.

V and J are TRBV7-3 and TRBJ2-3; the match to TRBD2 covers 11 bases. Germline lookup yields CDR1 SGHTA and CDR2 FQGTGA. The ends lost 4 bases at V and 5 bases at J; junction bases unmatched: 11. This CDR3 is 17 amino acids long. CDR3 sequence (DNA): TGTGCCAGCAGCTCCCACGGTAGCGGGGGGGCACAAGATACGCAGTATTTT. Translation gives CASSSHGSGGAQDTQYF.

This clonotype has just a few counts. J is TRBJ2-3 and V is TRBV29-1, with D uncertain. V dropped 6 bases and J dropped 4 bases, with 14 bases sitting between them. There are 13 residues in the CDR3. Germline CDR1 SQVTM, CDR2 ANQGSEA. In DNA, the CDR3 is TGCAGCGTCATCCAACCAGTCCCAGATACGCAGTATTTT. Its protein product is CSVIQPVPDTQYF.

Here the CDR3 DNA reads TGCAGTGCTAGAGGGGGGGGCCGGTACCAAGAGACCCAGTACTTC. Translation gives CSARGGGRYQETQYF. This rearrangement joins TRBV20-1 to TRBJ2-5, with D possibly being TRBD2 (7 bases). Germline V gene sequence: CDR1 DFQATT, CDR2 SNEGSKA (reference sequence). The CDR3 is 15 amino acids. The V end lost 1 base, the J end lost 0 bases, and 12 bases lay between the germline ends.

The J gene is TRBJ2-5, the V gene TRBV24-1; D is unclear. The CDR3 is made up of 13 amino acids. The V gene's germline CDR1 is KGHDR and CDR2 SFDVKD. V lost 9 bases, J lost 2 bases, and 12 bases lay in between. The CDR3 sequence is CATQEIQQETQYF. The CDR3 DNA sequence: TGTGCCACCCAAGAAATACAGCAAGAGACCCAGTACTTC.

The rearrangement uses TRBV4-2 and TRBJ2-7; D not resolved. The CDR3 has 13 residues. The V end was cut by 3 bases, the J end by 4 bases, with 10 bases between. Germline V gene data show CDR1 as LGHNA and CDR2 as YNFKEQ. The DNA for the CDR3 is TGTGCCAGCAGCCAGCGAGATTTATACGAGCAGTACTTC. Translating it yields CASSQRDLYEQYF.

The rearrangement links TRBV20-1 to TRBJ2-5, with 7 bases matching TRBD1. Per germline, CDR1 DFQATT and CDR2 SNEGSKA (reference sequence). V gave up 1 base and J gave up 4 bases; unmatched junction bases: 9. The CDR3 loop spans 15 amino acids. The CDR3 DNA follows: TGCAGTGCTAGAGGGGACAGACCTTGGGCAGAGACCCAGTACTTC. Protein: CSARGDRPWAETQYF.

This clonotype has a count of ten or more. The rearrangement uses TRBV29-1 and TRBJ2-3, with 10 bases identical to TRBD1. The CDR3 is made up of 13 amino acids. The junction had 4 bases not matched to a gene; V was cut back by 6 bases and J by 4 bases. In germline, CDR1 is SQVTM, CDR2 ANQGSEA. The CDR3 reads CSVGGQGADTQYF. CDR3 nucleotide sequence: TGCAGCGTGGGAGGACAGGGGGCAGATACGCAGTATTTT.

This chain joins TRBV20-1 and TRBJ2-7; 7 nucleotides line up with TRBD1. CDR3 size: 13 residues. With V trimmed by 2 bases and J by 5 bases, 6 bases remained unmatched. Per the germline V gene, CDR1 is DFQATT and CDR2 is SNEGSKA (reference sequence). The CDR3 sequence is CSARSQGDNEQYF. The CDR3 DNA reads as TGCAGTGCTAGAAGTCAGGGGGATAACGAGCAGTACTTC.

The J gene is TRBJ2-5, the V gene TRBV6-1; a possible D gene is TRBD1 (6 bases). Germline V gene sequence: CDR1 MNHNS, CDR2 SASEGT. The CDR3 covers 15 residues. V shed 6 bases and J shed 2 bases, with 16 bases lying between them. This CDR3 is CASSRGPYPQETQYF. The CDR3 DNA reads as TGTGCCAGCAGCAGGGGCCCCTATCCACAAGAGACCCAGTACTTC.

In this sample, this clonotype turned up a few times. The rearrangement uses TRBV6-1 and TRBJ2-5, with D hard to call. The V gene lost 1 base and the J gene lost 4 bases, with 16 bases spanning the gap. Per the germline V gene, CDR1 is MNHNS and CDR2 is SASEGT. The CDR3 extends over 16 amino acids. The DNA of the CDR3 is TGTGCCAGCAGTGAAGGGGCCCACTTCCCCGGAGAGACCCAGTACTTC. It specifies CASSEGAHFPGETQYF.